A single sample is the source of the 15 T cell receptor beta chains below, sequenced in a study of T-cell reconstitution after alpha-beta-depleted transplantation in children. Unique molecular identifiers were incorporated into the prepared TCRbeta library. TCRdb analysed the PCR reads with MiXCR anew, one entry per CDR3 protein. The sample records fewer than 500,000 distinct CDR3 sequences, roughly 44% being singletons. Source: PBMCs, taken before TCRalphabeta/CD19-depleted stem cell transplant. The source is a girl aged 2 to 9 with aplastic anemia, due to receive a stem cell transplant.

The CDR3: CASSLGVHPTTDTQYF. The CDR3 DNA follows: TGCGCCAGCAGCTTGGGGGTTCATCCGACTACAGATACGCAGTATTTT. The chain combines TRBV5-1 with TRBJ2-3; no reliable D call. Germline-derived CDR1 and CDR2 are SGHRS and YFSETQ. The germline V and J ends were trimmed by 0 bases and 3 bases, with 14 bases remaining between them. The CDR3 contains 16 residues.

The sample holds many counts of this clonotype. In DNA form, the CDR3 reads TGTGCCAGCAGTGGAGACGGCCTCTCCTACAATGAGCAGTTCTTC. This encodes CASSGDGLSYNEQFF. This chain uses TRBV6-1 with TRBJ2-1; the D is unclear. The V and J ends lost 4 bases and 0 bases respectively, with 10 bases between them. This CDR3 spans 15 amino acids. From germline, CDR1 is MNHNS and CDR2 SASEGT.

This chain connects TRBV5-1 to TRBJ2-3; D possibly matches TRBD1 or TRBD2 (5 bases each). The germline V gene encodes CDR1 SGHRS and CDR2 YFSETQ. The CDR3 spans 15 residues. The germline V and J ends were trimmed by 2 bases and 2 bases, with 12 bases remaining between them. CDR3 nucleotides: TGCGCCAGCAGCTTACCCCCAGGGACCACAGATACGCAGTATTTT. As protein: CASSLPPGTTDTQYF.

This clonotype was detected many times. This chain connects TRBV28 to TRBJ1-1; D remains unclear. The CDR3 runs 15 residues. Trimming took off 4 bases at V and 0 bases at J, with 12 bases between the two ends. Germline values: CDR1 MDHEN, CDR2 SYDVKM. CDR3 amino acids: CASSSRLAMNTEAFF. Written as DNA, the CDR3 is TGTGCCAGCAGTTCTCGGTTAGCCATGAACACTGAAGCTTTCTTT.

The chain has TRBV11-2 and TRBJ1-5; D is uncertain. The CDR3 runs 17 residues. Germline CDR1 reads SGHAT; CDR2 reads FQNNGV. Trimming left V 0 bases short and J 3 bases short, with 15 bases between. The CDR3 coding sequence is TGTGCCAGCAGCTTAGATCGGCTCAGGTTTTTCAATCAGCCCCAGCATTTT. Its translation: CASSLDRLRFFNQPQHF.

The chain is built from TRBV3-1 and TRBJ2-3; D gene unclear. The V end was cut by 6 bases, the J end by 3 bases, with 10 bases between. Germline V CDR1 and CDR2: LGHDT, YNNKEL (reference sequence). CDR3 length: 13 amino acids. In DNA form, the CDR3 reads TGTGCCAGCAGGTCCCGTGGAACAGATACGCAGTATTTT. This sequence encodes CASRSRGTDTQYF.

This chain connects TRBV28 to TRBJ2-1; the match to TRBD1 covers 7 bases. The germline gives CDR1 MDHEN, CDR2 SYDVKM. V dropped 4 bases and J dropped 7; count of bases not matched to a gene: 10. The CDR3 has 15 amino acids. CDR3 protein: CASSWVQGLENEQFF. CDR3 bases: TGTGCCAGCAGTTGGGTACAGGGGCTCGAGAATGAGCAGTTCTTC.

The J gene is TRBJ2-5, the V gene TRBV7-9; D assignment may be TRBD1 or TRBD2 (7 bases each). V was clipped by 2 bases and J by 0 bases, with 13 bases between them. The CDR3 has 16 amino acids. CDR1 is SEHNR, CDR2 FQNEAQ, per germline (reference sequence). The CDR3 loop is CASSLFRGGYQETQYF. The CDR3 region has the DNA TGTGCCAGCAGCTTATTCAGGGGGGGGTACCAAGAGACCCAGTACTTC.

This clonotype was observed at least ten times. The rearrangement links TRBV20-1 to TRBJ1-1; 11 bases match TRBD1. Trimming took 7 bases from V and 5 from J; bases not matched to a gene: 9. Germline loops: CDR1 DFQATT, CDR2 SNEGSKA (reference sequence). The CDR3 sequence is 14 residues long. The CDR3 loop reads CSGLGQGGTTEAFF. CDR3 nucleotides: TGCAGTGGCCTGGGACAGGGGGGGACGACTGAAGCTTTCTTT.

V and J are TRBV10-3 and TRBJ2-1, with D tentatively TRBD2 (6 bases). The CDR3 sequence is 12 residues long. V lost 4 bases and J 7 bases, leaving 8 bases between the germline ends. CDR1 is ENHRY, CDR2 SYGVKD, per germline. CDR3 in amino acids: CAISGGRNEQFF. CDR3 DNA sequence: TGTGCCATCAGTGGGGGGAGGAATGAGCAGTTCTTC.

For this clonotype: One end of the junction varies from germline; a read error may be responsible. This rearrangement joins TRBV5-1 to TRBJ2-1, with a weak D call TRBD2 (6 bases). This CDR3 contains 16 residues. Germline V CDR1 and CDR2: SGHRS, YFSETQ. The CDR3 sequence is CASRGVGGVPYNKQFF. The CDR3 coding sequence is TGCGCCAGCAGGGGGGTCGGCGGGGTTCCCTACAATAAGCAGTTCTTC.

J is TRBJ2-1 and V is TRBV4-1, with D unresolved. The CDR3 totals 14 residues. Trimming removed 0 bases at V and 3 bases at J, with 6 bases between. CDR1 is MGHRA and CDR2 is YSYEKL in the germline V gene. Written as DNA, the CDR3 is TGCGCCAGCAGCCAAGAATCCAACTACAATGAGCAGTTCTTC. Its protein product is CASSQESNYNEQFF.

Many counts were recorded for this clonotype. This chain joins TRBV7-8 and TRBJ2-1; TRBD1 matches 12 bases. Germline V gene data show CDR1 as SGHVS and CDR2 as FQNEAQ. With V trimmed by 5 bases and J by 11 bases, 13 bases remained unmatched. The CDR3 contains 16 residues. In DNA form, the CDR3 reads TGTGCCAGCAGCCGTCCCCCAGGGGACAGGGGGCTAAAGCAGTTCTTC. Its translation: CASSRPPGDRGLKQFF.

The chain is built from TRBV5-6 and TRBJ2-7; no reliable D call. V shed 1 base and J shed 3 bases, with 5 bases lying between them. This CDR3 is 12 amino acids long. CDR1 and CDR2 (germline): SGHDT, YYEEEE. CDR3 sequence: CASSLPHYEQYF. CDR3 DNA sequence: TGTGCCAGCAGCTTGCCCCACTACGAGCAGTACTTC. The entire variable domain, with the rest obtained from reference TRBV5-6 and TRBJ2-7, is as follows: DAGVTQSPTHLIKTRGQQVTLRCSPKSGHDTVSWYQQALGQGPQFIFQYYEEEERQRGNFPDRFSGHQFPNYSSELNVNALLLGDSALYLCASSLPHYEQYFGPGTRLTVT.

The rearrangement joins TRBV15 to TRBJ2-2, with D possibly matching TRBD2 (5 bases). This CDR3 is 14 amino acids long. Trimming removed 4 bases at V and 6 bases at J, with 12 bases between. Germline assignment: CDR1 LNHNV and CDR2 YYDKDF (reference sequence). CDR3 DNA sequence: TGTGCCACCAGCACAGGAGGTGGGGCCGGGGAGCTGTTTTTT. This encodes CATSTGGGAGELFF.